A single sample gave rise to the 21 T cell receptor beta chains below, sequenced in a study of CD8+CD57+ T cells in acquired aplastic anemia. All patients picked for sequencing had shown, by flow cytometry, an expansion of CD8+CD57+ cells. Profiles of TCR beta VDJ and CDR3 were generated from a genomic DNA template. A single record per CDR3 protein comes from TCRdb applying MiXCR to the reads. The sample lists under 500,000 distinct CDR3 sequences, roughly 34% occurring once. Sequenced sample: sorted CD4+, CD8+, or CD8+CD57+ T cells (not recorded which) from PBMCs. All receptors come from a human donor with aplastic anemia.

This clonotype was counted only a few times. This rearrangement joins TRBV6-2 or TRBV6-3 to TRBJ1-5; D remains ambiguous. V gave up 5 bases and J gave up 5 bases, with 22 bases separating them. The CDR3 extends over 17 amino acids. Germline-derived CDR1 and CDR2 are MNHEY and SVGEGT. As DNA, the CDR3 is TGTGCCAGCAGTCCCCTTAGGCCGCTCATGGAGGATCAGCCCCAGCATTTT. It translates to CASSPLRPLMEDQPQHF.

The sample holds a few counts of this clonotype. Relative to the germline gene, one junction end is altered; a read error may explain this. The rearrangement joins TRBV29-1 to TRBJ1-2; TRBD1 might be the D (5 bases). This CDR3 region has 9 residues. Per the germline V gene, CDR1 is SQVTM and CDR2 is ANQGSEA. The DNA for the CDR3 is TGCAGCGTGGCTTGGGGCTACGCCTTC. The encoded protein is CSVAWGYAF.

The chain employs TRBV10-3 and TRBJ2-3; TRBD2 matches at 12 bases. Per germline, CDR1 ENHRY and CDR2 SYGVKD. This CDR3 has 15 amino acids. After removal of 6 bases from V and 7 bases from J, the junction contained 8 bases not matched to a gene. CDR3 nucleotides: TGTGCCATCAGCGAGGCTAGCGGGAGGGCAAATACGCAGTATTTT. Its protein is CAISEASGRANTQYF.

This clonotype was seen more than once but under ten times. CDR3 protein: CASTASTSGGHEQYF. The CDR3 DNA follows: TGTGCCAGCACCGCGTCTACTAGCGGGGGCCACGAGCAGTACTTC. The V call is TRBV2, the J call TRBJ2-7, with TRBD2 identical over 11 bases. The CDR3 spans 15 residues. With V trimmed by 7 bases and J by 5 bases, 10 bases remained unmatched. Per the germline V gene, CDR1 is SNHLY and CDR2 is FYNNEI.

CDR3 sequence: CASRLGGGVNTEAFF. The DNA of the CDR3 is TGTGCCAGCAGGTTGGGGGGAGGAGTGAACACTGAAGCTTTCTTT. The chain employs TRBV7-2 and TRBJ1-1; D is perhaps TRBD1 (5 bases). Germline V CDR1 and CDR2: SGHTA, FQGNSA. CDR3 size: 15 residues. With 6 bases removed from V and 0 bases from J, the gap between germline ends came to 14 bases.

This clonotype was seen repeatedly, ten times or more. The rearrangement links TRBV10-1 to TRBJ1-1; 8 bases are shared with TRBD1. J gave up 6 bases and V 6 bases, and 6 bases lay outside the gene matches. The CDR3 has 13 residues. Germline values: CDR1 WNHNN, CDR2 SYGVQD (reference sequence). For the CDR3, the DNA is TGCGCCAGCAGCCGGGACAGGAATTCTGAAGCTTTCTTT. Translation: CASSRDRNSEAFF.

This clonotype occurred a few times. The V and J genes are TRBV20-1 and TRBJ1-1; no clear D. V was trimmed by 1 base and J by 5 bases, leaving 11 bases between them. Germline V gives CDR1 DFQATT, CDR2 SNEGSKA (reference sequence). The CDR3 runs 13 residues. The CDR3 coding sequence is TGCAGTGCTAGAGTCACGACGGGTACTGAAGCTTTCTTT. Its translation: CSARVTTGTEAFF.

This clonotype was picked up many times. The chain uses TRBV2 and TRBJ1-4, with D uncertain. The CDR3 totals 13 residues. Germline V CDR1 and CDR2: SNHLY, FYNNEI. The V end was cut by 4 bases, the J end by 5 bases, with 8 bases between. The CDR3 region is CASSGGTNEKLFF. DNA for the CDR3: TGTGCCAGCAGTGGAGGCACGAATGAAAAACTGTTTTTT. Complete variable domain (other parts from reference TRBV2 and TRBJ1-4): EPEVTQTPSHQVTQMGQEVILRCVPISNHLYFYWYRQILGQKVEFLVSFYNNEISEKSEIFDDQFSVERPDGSNFTLKIRSTKLEDSAMYFCASSGGTNEKLFFGSGTQLSVL.

This clonotype appeared a few times. The chain recombines TRBV4-2 with TRBJ1-2; D perhaps matches TRBD1 (5 bases). V lost 0 bases to trimming and J lost 4 bases, with 12 bases between them. CDR1 is LGHNA and CDR2 is YNFKEQ in the germline V gene. The CDR3 length is 15 residues. The CDR3 here is CASSQETPGRYGYTF. In DNA form, the CDR3 reads TGTGCCAGCAGCCAAGAAACCCCGGGACGCTATGGCTACACCTTC.

This clonotype showed up just a few times. The chain links TRBV27 to TRBJ2-7, with D tentatively TRBD2 (6 bases). The CDR3 has 13 amino acids. Germline V gives CDR1 MNHEY, CDR2 SMNVEV (reference sequence). The V gene lost 6 bases and the J gene lost 6 bases, with 15 bases spanning the gap. CDR3 bases: TGTGCCAGCAGGGAGAGGCCCGGGGGCGAGCAGTACTTC. This gives the protein CASRERPGGEQYF.

This clonotype was picked up many times. J is TRBJ1-2 and V is TRBV20-1; 9 bases agree with TRBD1. The V and J ends lost 5 bases and 5 bases, in that order; junction bases with no gene match: 3. This CDR3 has 12 amino acids. Germline V gene lookup returns CDR1 DFQATT and CDR2 SNEGSKA (reference sequence). The CDR3, as DNA: TGCAGTGCTCTTGGACAGGGGTATGGCTACACCTTC. Translated, it gives CSALGQGYGYTF.

Concerning this clonotype: A read error may produce the germline difference seen at one junction end. The chain combines TRBV11-2 with TRBJ1-2; D unclear. This CDR3 comprises 15 residues. The germline gives CDR1 SGHAT, CDR2 FQNNGV. The CDR3 nucleotides are TGTGCTAGCAGCCTGTCACGGGTGCGTTCCTATGGCTACACCTTC. It is translated as CASSLSRVRSYGYTF.

This clonotype was seen many times. The chain employs TRBV6-1 and TRBJ1-6; D is unresolved. V was clipped by 1 base and J by 9 bases, with 7 bases between them. Germline V gene sequence: CDR1 MNHNS, CDR2 SASEGT. This CDR3 spans 13 amino acids. CDR3 nucleotides: TGTGCCAGCAGTGAAGGAAGGAGTTCACCCCTCCACTTT. It codes for CASSEGRSSPLHF.

There are a few counts of this clonotype. The J gene is TRBJ2-7, the V gene TRBV5-1; D gene ambiguous. CDR1 is SGHRS and CDR2 is YFSETQ in the germline V gene. The CDR3 runs 15 residues. The V gene lost 1 base and the J gene lost 0 bases, with 11 bases spanning the gap. The CDR3 bases are TGCGCCAGCAGCTTGTTGGGAAGAACCTCCTACGAGCAGTACTTC. Translation: CASSLLGRTSYEQYF.

V is TRBV25-1 and J is TRBJ2-6, with 10 bases lining up with TRBD1. The trim removed 5 bases at V and 3 bases at J, leaving 7 bases unmatched. This CDR3 is 17 amino acids long. The germline CDR1 and CDR2 sequences are MGHDK and SYGVNS. DNA for the CDR3: TGTGCCAGCAGTTTGACAGGGGGCTTGGATGGGGCCAACGTCCTGACTTTC. Amino acid sequence: CASSLTGGLDGANVLTF.

This chain connects TRBV4-1 to TRBJ1-6; 9 nucleotides match TRBD1. The CDR3 spans 15 residues. V lost 3 bases, J lost 14 bases, and 11 bases stayed unmatched. CDR1 is MGHRA, CDR2 YSYEKL, per germline. CDR3 DNA: TGCGCCAGCAGCCAGAGCGGACAGGGGAGTTTAGCCCTCCACTTT. Its translation is CASSQSGQGSLALHF.

The CDR3 sequence: CASSQDWDRGPPTYEQYF. CDR3 nucleotide sequence: TGCGCCAGCAGCCAAGATTGGGACAGGGGCCCACCGACCTACGAGCAGTACTTC. V is TRBV4-1 and J is TRBJ2-7, with 10 bases identical to TRBD1. CDR1 and CDR2 from the germline V gene are MGHRA and YSYEKL. The CDR3 runs 18 residues. The V segment lost 0 bases and the J segment 2 bases; nucleotides outside the gene matches: 10.

This clonotype was found many times. The chain recombines TRBV7-9 with TRBJ1-3; a possible D gene is TRBD1 (6 bases). Germline values: CDR1 SEHNR, CDR2 FQNEAQ (reference sequence). V dropped 4 bases and J dropped 9 bases, with 16 bases sitting between them. This CDR3 contains 14 residues. CDR3 bases: TGTGCCAGCAGCTCCAGACAGGTAAGGCTCACCATATATTTT. This codes for CASSSRQVRLTIYF.

This clonotype showed up just a few times. The chain joins TRBV7-2 to TRBJ1-2; D is ambiguous. This CDR3 is 12 amino acids long. Germline V gives CDR1 SGHTA, CDR2 FQGNSA. Trimming removed 3 bases from V and 6 bases from J, with 8 bases in between. In DNA form, the CDR3 reads TGTGCCAGCAGCTTCCAGGTGAATGGCTACACCTTC. Translation: CASSFQVNGYTF.

On this clonotype: This sequence may be a read error, since a much larger clone differs from it by one base. The chain couples TRBV5-1 to TRBJ1-5; a possible D gene is TRBD1 (6 bases). V was cut by 4 bases and J by 7 bases, with 15 bases left in between. Germline V gene lookup returns CDR1 SGHRS and CDR2 YFSETQ. The CDR3 spans 14 residues. The CDR3 region is CASSVGQTGQPQHF. In DNA, the CDR3 is TGCGCCAGCAGCGTAGGACAGACTGGCCAGCCCCAGCATTTT.

The chain employs TRBV28 and TRBJ2-1; D ambiguous. CDR3 length: 11 amino acids. Germline V gene lookup returns CDR1 MDHEN and CDR2 SYDVKM. Written as DNA, the CDR3 is TGTTCGGGTGGGTCCTACAATGAGCAGTTCTTC. Residues: CSGGSYNEQFF.